This T cell receptor beta chain was recorded in a study of blood T cell repertoires in COVID-19. Overall study: From T cells, B-cell-depleted T cells, or PBMCs came the material, which was cDNA or gDNA.

Repertoires were generated with immunoSEQ multiplex PCR, while TCRdb's copy carries only in-frame clones and drops some. Of about 310,000 clones in the sample, over 85% were seen once. J lost 7 bases, V lost 4 bases, and 1 base had no gene match. There are 12 residues in the CDR3. Per germline, CDR1 GTSNPN and CDR2 SVGIG (reference sequence). This sequence joins TRBV30 and TRBJ1-6, with TRBD1 matching over 7 bases. The sample consisted of PBMCs or T cells enriched from blood (not recorded which). This clonotype was obtained from a woman aged 25 to 39 who had recovered from COVID-19. CDR3 coding DNA: TGTGCCTGGACAGGGGGAAATTCACCCCTCCACTTT. This gives the protein CAWTGGNSPLHF.